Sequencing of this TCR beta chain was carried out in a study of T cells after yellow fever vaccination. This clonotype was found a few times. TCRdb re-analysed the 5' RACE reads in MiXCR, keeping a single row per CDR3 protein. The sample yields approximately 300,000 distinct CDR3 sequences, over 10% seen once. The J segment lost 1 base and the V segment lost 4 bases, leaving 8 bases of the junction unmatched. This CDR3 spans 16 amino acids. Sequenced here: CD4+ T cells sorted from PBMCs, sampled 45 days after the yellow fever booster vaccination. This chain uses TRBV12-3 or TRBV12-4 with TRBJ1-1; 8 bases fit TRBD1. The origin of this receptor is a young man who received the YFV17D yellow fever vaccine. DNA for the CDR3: TGTGCCAGCAGTTCGACCAGGGGGCGGGGGAACACTGAAGCTTTCTTT. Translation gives CASSSTRGRGNTEAFF.